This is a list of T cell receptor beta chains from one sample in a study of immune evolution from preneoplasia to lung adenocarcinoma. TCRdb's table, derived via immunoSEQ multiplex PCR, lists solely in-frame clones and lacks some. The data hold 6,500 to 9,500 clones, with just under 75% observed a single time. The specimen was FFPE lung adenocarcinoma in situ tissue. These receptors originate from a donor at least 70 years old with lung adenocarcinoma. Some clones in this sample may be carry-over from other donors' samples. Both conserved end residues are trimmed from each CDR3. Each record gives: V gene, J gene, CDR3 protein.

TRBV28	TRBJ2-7	ASSLIGDHEQY
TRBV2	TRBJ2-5	ASSRGGVETQY
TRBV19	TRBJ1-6	ASSPSRVSYNSPLH
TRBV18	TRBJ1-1	ASSPLLPGQGFFNTEAF
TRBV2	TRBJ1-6	ASSLPWAPGDSPLH
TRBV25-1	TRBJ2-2	ASSVPANTGELF
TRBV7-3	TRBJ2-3	ASSLSGGFTDTQY
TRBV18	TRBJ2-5	ASSPVPAGETQY
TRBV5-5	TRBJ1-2	ASSQEGAGKVYGYT
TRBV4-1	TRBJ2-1	ASSQEWDNEQF
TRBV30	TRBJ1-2	AWSLYSDYGYT
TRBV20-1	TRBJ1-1	SARYEAEAF
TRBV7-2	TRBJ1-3	ATSDSYGNTIY
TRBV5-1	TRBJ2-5	ASSLAGALQETQY
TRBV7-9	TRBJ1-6	ASSLREAYSPLH
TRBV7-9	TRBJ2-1	ASSLGVGWDEQF
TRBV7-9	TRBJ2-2	ASSSSGGTGELF
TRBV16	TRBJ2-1	ASSQSSQRGTNEQF
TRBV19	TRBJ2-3	ASSIGILSPDTQY
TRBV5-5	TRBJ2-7	ASREAGRTNEQY
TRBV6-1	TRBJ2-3	ATGRTDTDTQY
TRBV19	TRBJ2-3	ASRLGAADTQY
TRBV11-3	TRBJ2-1	ASSPRTRGVVGEQF
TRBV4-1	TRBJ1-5	ASSLDRGYSNQPQH
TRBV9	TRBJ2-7	ASSAGYEQY
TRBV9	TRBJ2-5	ASSVASIGTGETQY
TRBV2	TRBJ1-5	ASSVGRKTQPQH
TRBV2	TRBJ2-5	ASSLLREETQY
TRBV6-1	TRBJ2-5	ASSLVAGLQETQY
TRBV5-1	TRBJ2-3	ASSLAVVDTQY
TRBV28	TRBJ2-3	ASSLAGGPSDTQY
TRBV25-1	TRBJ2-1	ASSPSGSSYNEQF
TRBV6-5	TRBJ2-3	ASSYSRQGPTDTQY
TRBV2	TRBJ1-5	ASLLGGGNQPQH
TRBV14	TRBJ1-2	ASSLNRVGYT
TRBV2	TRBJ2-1	ASTRVEVYNEQF
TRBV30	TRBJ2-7	AWRTGTAAYEQY
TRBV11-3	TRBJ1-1	ASSDRGRNTEAF
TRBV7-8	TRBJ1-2	ASSFRIEYGYT
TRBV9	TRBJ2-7	ASSEGLAGPYEQY
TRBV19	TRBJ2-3	ASSPSGSADAQY
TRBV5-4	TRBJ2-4	ASSLVGGSIQY
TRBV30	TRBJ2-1	ASPNRRTSGTYNEQF
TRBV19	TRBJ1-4	ASSIRGQNEKLF
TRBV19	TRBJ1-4	ASLAREKLF
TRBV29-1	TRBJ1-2	SVEVWNRLYT
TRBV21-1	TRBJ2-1	ASSKGGTSRPEGPYNEQF
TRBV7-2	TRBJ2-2	ASSLSPTGTNTGELF
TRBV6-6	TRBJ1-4	ASSLGTGGEKLF
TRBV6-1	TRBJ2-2	ASSGGALSNTGELF
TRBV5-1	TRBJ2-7	ASKSDIISYEQY
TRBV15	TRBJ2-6	ATSSTRRSGANVLT